The 9 T cell receptor beta chains below were found in one sample sequenced in a study of blood T cells in healthy people across ages. A second about 7 to 11 cycle PCR used barcoded and J-beta primers. TCRdb reprocessed the 5' RACE reads with MiXCR, giving one entry per CDR3 protein. This table has some 1.4 million distinct CDR3 sequences, 42% appearing once. Sequences were obtained from blood. The receptors here all came from a woman younger than 30 in good health.

As DNA, the CDR3 is TGCGCCAGCAGTGAGCAGGGGACGGACACAGATACGCAGTATTTT. Translated, it gives CASSEQGTDTDTQYF. This sequence joins TRBV10-1 and TRBJ2-3; D is perhaps TRBD1 (6 bases). The CDR3 has 15 residues. CDR1 is WNHNN, CDR2 SYGVQD, per germline (reference sequence). Trimming stripped 2 bases from V and 2 bases from J, with 11 bases between.

V is TRBV24-1 and J is TRBJ2-1; D gene ambiguous. The CDR3 is 12 amino acids. Trimming cost V 6 bases and J 8 bases, with 10 bases left between them. Germline loops: CDR1 KGHDR, CDR2 SFDVKD. The CDR3 spells CATSRDGDEQFF. In nucleotides, the CDR3 is TGTGCCACCAGTCGTGACGGCGATGAGCAGTTCTTC.

This sequence joins TRBV15 and TRBJ2-7; 8 nucleotides line up with TRBD1. After removal of 0 bases from V and 2 bases from J, the junction contained 9 bases not matched to a gene. This CDR3 has 17 amino acids. Germline V gene lookup returns CDR1 LNHNV and CDR2 YYDKDF (reference sequence). CDR3 sequence (DNA): TGTGCCACCAGCAGAGAAGGGGGGACAGGTCAAGCCTACGAGCAGTACTTC. It yields the protein CATSREGGTGQAYEQYF.

The gene calls are TRBV9 and TRBJ2-7, with D possibly TRBD2 on 6 matching bases. Germline assignment: CDR1 SGDLS and CDR2 YYNGEE. The CDR3 totals 14 residues. With 4 bases removed from V and 3 bases from J, the gap between germline ends came to 14 bases. CDR3 bases: TGTGCCAGCAGCCCTCAGGTGGGGGGCTACGAGCAGTACTTC. This sequence encodes CASSPQVGGYEQYF.

This rearrangement joins TRBV5-5 to TRBJ1-6; tentative D call: TRBD1 (5 bases). With 1 base removed from V and 0 bases from J, the gap between germline ends came to 14 bases. The CDR3 totals 18 residues. Germline CDR1 SGHKS, CDR2 YYEKEE (reference sequence). CDR3 in DNA: TGTGCCAGCAGCTTGCGGGACGGTATGAGCTCCTATAATTCACCCCTCCACTTT. It is translated as CASSLRDGMSSYNSPLHF.

Many counts were recorded for this clonotype. The rearrangement joins TRBV12-3 or TRBV12-4 to TRBJ1-2; D perhaps matches TRBD1 (6 bases). CDR3 length: 14 amino acids. V lost 9 bases, J lost 2 bases, and 16 bases lay in between. CDR3 protein: CASEPGARNYGYTF. The CDR3 DNA reads TGTGCCAGTGAACCAGGGGCGCGGAACTATGGCTACACCTTC.

In this sample, this clonotype turned up a few times. This rearrangement joins TRBV9 to TRBJ2-5; D tentatively reads TRBD1 or TRBD2 (5 bases each). V gave up 3 bases and J gave up 2 bases, with 8 bases separating them. CDR1 and CDR2 from the germline V gene are SGDLS and YYNGEE. The CDR3 has 13 amino acids. The CDR3 DNA sequence: TGTGCCAGCAGCGGCTGGGGGCAAGAGACCCAGTACTTC. This sequence encodes CASSGWGQETQYF.

J is TRBJ2-7 and V is TRBV5-1; TRBD1 aligns across 9 bases. This CDR3 has 15 residues. Germline assignment: CDR1 SGHRS and CDR2 YFSETQ. J lost 3 bases, V lost 5 bases, and 9 bases had no gene match. The CDR3 bases are TGCGCCAGCAGTAGGACAGGGGCCGACAGCTACGAGCAGTACTTC. Its protein product is CASSRTGADSYEQYF.

This clonotype was counted a few times. V usage is TRBV2 and J usage is TRBJ2-1, with D possibly matching TRBD1 (6 bases). Deletions cut 6 bases from V and 0 bases from J, with 12 bases between. Per the germline V gene, CDR1 is SNHLY and CDR2 is FYNNEI. There are 15 residues in the CDR3. In DNA, the CDR3 is TGTGCCAGCAGGACAGGCCAGAGCTCCTACAATGAGCAGTTCTTC. Its translation: CASRTGQSSYNEQFF.